A single T cell receptor beta chain is shown here with its context. Its target antigen remains unknown. Base qualities are missing; no much larger clone stands one base away. Including the terminal cysteine and phenylalanine, the CDR3 comprises 15 residues. Here the CDR3 DNA is all that survives: 45 bases in frame from base 1. CDR1 and CDR2, looked up from the germline V gene, are SGHTS and YDEGEE. Deletion took 1 base off V and 8 bases off J, with a span of 18 bases between the germline ends. The collaborating institutions used their own protocols to collect whole blood in K2EDTA tubes. For TCRbeta analysis, collaborator samples were shipped as frozen whole blood, as isolated PBMCs, or as DNA extracted from either sample type. This sample stems from a study of blood T cell repertoires in COVID-19 (dated by TCRdb to 2018 to 2020). For the study in its entirety: The collaborator samples originated in the United States, Italy and Spain and spanned the acute and convalescent phases of COVID-19. The material from the prospective study consisted of cDNA or gDNA derived from T cells, B-cell-depleted T cells, or PBMCs. Subjects who had been exposed to COVID-19, were actively infected with it, or had recovered from it provided the deeply sampled blood TCRbeta repertoires that made up the dataset. The repertoires were released in a freely available public database intended as a resource for research on the immune response to SARS-CoV-2. The samples were drawn from the first 160 participants of the ongoing ImmuneRACE study and from 1,254 subjects provided by 6 global collaborators. A de-identified subject ID, COVID-19 status, age in years and sex were almost always included in the sample metadata. Where available, HLA class I and class II types were obtained from metadata supplied by the sample provider rather than from assay-based typing. Results and caveats for the whole study, not just this receptor: The amount of clinical and demographic metadata varied by source and participant and was provided uncurated.

TCRbeta CDR3 regions were amplified from genomic DNA by means of the immunoSEQ Assay, a bias-controlled multiplex PCR. The paper's data handling went like this. The number of nucleated cells in each sample was estimated by amplification of reference gene primers within the assay. Sequence reads were collapsed and filtered to measure the absolute abundance of every unique TCRbeta CDR3 rearrangement. Productive Simpson clonality was computed per sample as the square root of Simpson's diversity index over productive rearrangements. The table was pulled from immuneACCESS by TCRdb, which kept in-frame rearrangements only. Such tables lose some clones; where checked, under half of the loss comes from unresolved V genes, and the rest has no known cause. That table furnishes V, J and clone size, whereas the DNA furnished D and trimming. Here the sample has tens of thousands of clones; approximately 80% occur a single time. In total, the top ten clones hold 14% to 15% of the sample.

This receptor was obtained from an elderly man with acute or convalescent COVID-19. Sequencing was done on a sample of peripheral blood. The chain employs TRBV5-8 and TRBJ1-2; confidence is insufficient to name the D gene. DNA sequence: TGTGCCAGCAGCTTGTACCGTACGGTGCTAGAGGGCTACACCTTC. This is translated as CASSLYRTVLEGYTF.